This T cell receptor (beta chain) was sequenced for a study of patients and donors after allogeneic stem cell transplantation (dated by TCRdb to 2019 to 2021). Including the terminal cysteine and phenylalanine, the CDR3 comprises 14 residues. The entry retains the CDR3 DNA only, 42 bases that are in frame from base 1. V is reduced by 1 base and J by 5 bases, leaving a spacing of 8 bases between them. Via the germline V gene, CDR1 is MGHRA and CDR2 YSYEKL. This clonotype has more than one count but fewer than ten. What antigen it recognizes has not been identified. Nothing much larger sits one base from this clone, and base qualities are not available. The library was made by RT-PCR. Sequenced using a NextSeq 550. In TCRdb, the public reads were trimmed at Q25 with fastp and aligned with MiXCR, with productive beta chains retained. Rows with a matching CDR3 protein are joined into one entry that keeps the most common DNA and genes. The sample yields about a million distinct CDR3 sequences; over 15% were counted once. The ten top clones hold under 6.5% of the sample.

Input material: blood, either unsorted or a sorted T cell fraction (not recorded which). The sequence was obtained from a human donor who was either an allogeneic HSCT recipient or a stem cell or donor lymphocyte infusion donor (not recorded which). It is not recorded whose cells these are; they may come from a transplant donor. This sequence uses TRBV4-1 and TRBJ1-4; TRBD1 is a possible D gene, resting on 6 matching bases. This receptor carries the CDR3 CASSQADRNEKLFF. The bases read TGCGCCAGCAGCCAAGCGGACAGAAATGAAAAACTGTTTTTT.